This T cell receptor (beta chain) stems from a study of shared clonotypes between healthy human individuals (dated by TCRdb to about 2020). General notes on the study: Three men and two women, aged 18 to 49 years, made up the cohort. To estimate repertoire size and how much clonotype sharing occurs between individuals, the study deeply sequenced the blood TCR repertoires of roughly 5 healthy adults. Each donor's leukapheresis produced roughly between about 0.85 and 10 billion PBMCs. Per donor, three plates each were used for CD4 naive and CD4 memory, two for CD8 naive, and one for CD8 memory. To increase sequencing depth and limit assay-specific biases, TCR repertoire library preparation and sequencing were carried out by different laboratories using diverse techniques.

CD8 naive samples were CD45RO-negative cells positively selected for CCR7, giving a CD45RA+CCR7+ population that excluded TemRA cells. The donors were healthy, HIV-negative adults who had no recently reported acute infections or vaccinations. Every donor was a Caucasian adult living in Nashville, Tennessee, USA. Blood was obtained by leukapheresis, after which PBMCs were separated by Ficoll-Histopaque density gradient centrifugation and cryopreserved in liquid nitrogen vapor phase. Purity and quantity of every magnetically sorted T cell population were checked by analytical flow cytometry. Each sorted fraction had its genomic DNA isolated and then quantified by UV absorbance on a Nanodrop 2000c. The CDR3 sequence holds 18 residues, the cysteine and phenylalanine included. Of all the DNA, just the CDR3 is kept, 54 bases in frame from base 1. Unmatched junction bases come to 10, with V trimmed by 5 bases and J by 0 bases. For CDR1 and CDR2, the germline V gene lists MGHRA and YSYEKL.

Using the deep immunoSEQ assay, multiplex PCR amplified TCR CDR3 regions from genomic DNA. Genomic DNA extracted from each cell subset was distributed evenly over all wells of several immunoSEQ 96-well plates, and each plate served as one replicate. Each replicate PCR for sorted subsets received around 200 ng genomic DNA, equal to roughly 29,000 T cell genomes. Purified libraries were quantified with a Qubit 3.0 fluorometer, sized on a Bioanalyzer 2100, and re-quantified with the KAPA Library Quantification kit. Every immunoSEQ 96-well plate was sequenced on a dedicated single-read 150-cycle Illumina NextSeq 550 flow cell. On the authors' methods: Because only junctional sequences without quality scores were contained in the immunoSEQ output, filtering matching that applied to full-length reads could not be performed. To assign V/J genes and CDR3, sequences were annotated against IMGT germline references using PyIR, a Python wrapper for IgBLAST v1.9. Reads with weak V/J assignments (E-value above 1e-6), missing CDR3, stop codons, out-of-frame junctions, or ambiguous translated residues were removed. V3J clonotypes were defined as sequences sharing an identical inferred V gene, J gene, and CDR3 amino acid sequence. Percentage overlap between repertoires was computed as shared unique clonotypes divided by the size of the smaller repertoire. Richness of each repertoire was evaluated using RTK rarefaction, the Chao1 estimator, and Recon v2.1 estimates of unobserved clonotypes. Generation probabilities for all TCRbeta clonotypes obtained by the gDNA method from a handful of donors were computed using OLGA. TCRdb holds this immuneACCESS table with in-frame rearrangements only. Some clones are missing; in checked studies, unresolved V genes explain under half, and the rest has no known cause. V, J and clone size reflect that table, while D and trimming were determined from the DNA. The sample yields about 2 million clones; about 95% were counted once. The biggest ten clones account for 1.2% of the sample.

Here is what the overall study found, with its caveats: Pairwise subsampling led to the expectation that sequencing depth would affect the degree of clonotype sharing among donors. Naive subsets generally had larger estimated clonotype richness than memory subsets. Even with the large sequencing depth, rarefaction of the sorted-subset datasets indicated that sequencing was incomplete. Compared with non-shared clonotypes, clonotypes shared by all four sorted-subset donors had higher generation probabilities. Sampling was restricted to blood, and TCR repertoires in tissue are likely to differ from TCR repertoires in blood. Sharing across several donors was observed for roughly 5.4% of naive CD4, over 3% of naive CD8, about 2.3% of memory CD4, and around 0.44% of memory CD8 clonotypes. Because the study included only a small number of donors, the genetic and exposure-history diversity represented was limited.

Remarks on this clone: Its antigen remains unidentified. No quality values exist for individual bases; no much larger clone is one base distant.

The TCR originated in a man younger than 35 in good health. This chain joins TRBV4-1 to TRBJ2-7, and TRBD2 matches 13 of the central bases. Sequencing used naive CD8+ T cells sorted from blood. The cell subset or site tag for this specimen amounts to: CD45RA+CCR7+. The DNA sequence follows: TGCGCCAGCAGCGCCCGGACTAGCGGGGGCGAGAGCTCCTACGAGCAGTACTTC. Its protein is CASSARTSGGESSYEQYF.